The 26 T cell receptor beta chains in this list originate from one sample, sequenced in a study of T cells in Graves' hyperthyroidism and ophthalmopathy. RNA transcripts gave rise to amplified TCR beta CDR3 regions. During a first-round RT-PCR of the TCR CDR3, the HTBI primer set was used. TCRdb itself ran the multiplex PCR reads through MiXCR, one entry per CDR3 protein. The sample includes around 690,000 distinct CDR3 sequences, 15% to 20% of them seen just once. The sequenced sample was blood. These receptors were collected from a man in his forties or fifties with Graves' hyperthyroidism.

This clonotype came up many times. This rearrangement joins TRBV2 to TRBJ2-7; 10 nucleotides line up with TRBD1. V was pared by 6 bases and J by 4 bases, with 3 bases of the junction left unmatched. The CDR3 is made up of 13 amino acids. CDR1 and CDR2 from the germline V gene are SNHLY and FYNNEI. The CDR3 protein is CASRGTGVYEQYF. For the CDR3, the DNA is TGTGCCAGCAGGGGGACAGGGGTTTACGAGCAGTACTTC.

This clonotype was counted only a few times. V gene TRBV6-1 combines with J gene TRBJ2-5, with D possibly being TRBD1 or TRBD2 (5 bases each). The germline V gene has CDR1 MNHNS and CDR2 SASEGT. The CDR3 has 15 residues. The germline V and J ends were trimmed by 9 bases and 5 bases, with 22 bases remaining between them. The CDR3 DNA reads TGTGCCAGTCGCTTACGGGGCTCGAAAGGGGAGACCCAGTACTTC. Amino acids: CASRLRGSKGETQYF.

The CDR3 loop reads CASSEEGSGDTGELFF. The DNA for the CDR3 is TGCGCCAGCAGTGAAGAAGGTAGCGGAGACACCGGGGAGCTGTTTTTT. The V and J genes are TRBV10-1 and TRBJ2-2; D might be TRBD2 (6 bases). Per germline, CDR1 WNHNN and CDR2 SYGVQD (reference sequence). With 3 bases removed from V and 3 bases from J, the gap between germline ends came to 14 bases. The CDR3 covers 16 residues.

This clonotype was detected many times. The chain links TRBV5-1 to TRBJ2-2, with 12 bases matching TRBD1. J lost 7 bases, V lost 4 bases, and 11 bases had no gene match. The CDR3 loop spans 17 amino acids. Germline V gene data show CDR1 as SGHRS and CDR2 as YFSETQ. CDR3 protein: CASSPRGDRGPGGELFF. The CDR3 DNA reads TGCGCCAGCAGCCCAAGGGGGGACAGGGGGCCTGGCGGGGAGCTGTTTTTT. The full variable domain, in which reference TRBV5-1 and TRBJ2-2 provide the parts outside the CDR3, is KAGVTQTPRYLIKTRGQQVTLSCSPISGHRSVSWYQQTPGQGLQFLFEYFSETQRNKGNFPGRFSGRQFSNSRSEMNVSTLELGDSALYLCASSPRGDRGPGGELFFGEGSRLTVL.

This clonotype was seen a handful of times. The chain couples TRBV12-3 or TRBV12-4 to TRBJ2-1; 12 bases match TRBD2. CDR3 length: 15 amino acids. V lost 8 bases to trimming and J lost 5 bases; unmatched junction nucleotides: 7. The DNA for the CDR3 is TGTGCCAGCCATTCTCTAGCGGGAGGGGACAATGAGCAGTTCTTC. Encoded protein: CASHSLAGGDNEQFF.

This clonotype came up a few times. The chain joins TRBV6-2 or TRBV6-3 to TRBJ2-2; 7 positions agree with TRBD1. Germline CDR1 is MNHEY and CDR2 is SVGEGT. CDR3 length equals 17 residues. V trimming: 2 bases; J trimming: 4 bases; junction bases outside the gene matches: 10. For the CDR3, the DNA is TGTGCCAGCAGTTACACCCCACAGGGGATGGTCACCGGGGAGCTGTTTTTT. Translation gives CASSYTPQGMVTGELFF.

This clonotype has a count of ten or more. The rearrangement links TRBV11-3 to TRBJ1-6; D call uncertain. V gave up 5 bases and J gave up 10 bases, with 15 bases separating them. Germline CDR1 is SGHNT and CDR2 is YENEEA. The CDR3 is 14 residues long. The CDR3 region is CASSLTGLGSPLHF. The DNA of the CDR3 is TGTGCCAGCAGCCTAACTGGACTGGGGTCACCCCTCCACTTT.

Ten or more counts support this clonotype. The chain combines TRBV6-5 with TRBJ1-6; no clear D gene. The germline V gene encodes CDR1 MNHEY and CDR2 SVGAGI. CDR3 length equals 12 residues. V was cut by 0 bases and J by 12 bases, with 6 bases left in between. In DNA, the CDR3 is TGTGCCAGCAGTTACTCGGGTGAACCCCTCCACTTT. It yields the protein CASSYSGEPLHF.

To note about this clonotype: A much larger clone lies one base from this, so it may be a read error. The rearrangement joins TRBV27 to TRBJ1-2, with D uncertain. Germline V CDR1 and CDR2: MNHEY, SMNVEV (reference sequence). The CDR3 is 13 amino acids. CDR3 in DNA: TGTGCCAGCAGTGAAGTAGCTAACTATGGCTGCACCTTC. Its protein product is CASSEVANYGCTF.

V gene TRBV14 combines with J gene TRBJ1-1; D not certain. The germline V and J ends were trimmed by 1 base and 3 bases, with 6 bases remaining between them. The CDR3 is made up of 13 amino acids. CDR1 and CDR2 from the germline V gene are SGHDN and FVKESK. CDR3 protein: CASSQVLYTEAFF. Written as DNA, the CDR3 is TGTGCCAGCAGCCAAGTCTTGTACACTGAAGCTTTCTTT.

This clonotype was detected a few times. This chain links TRBV28 with TRBJ1-1; D ambiguous. CDR1 and CDR2 from the germline V gene are MDHEN and SYDVKM. V was shortened by 10 bases and J by 0 bases, with 15 bases between the two germline ends. There are 14 residues in the CDR3. In DNA, the CDR3 is TGTGCCACCTACGAAGTACTCATGAACACTGAAGCTTTCTTT. Its protein is CATYEVLMNTEAFF.

Ten or more counts support this clonotype. The chain couples TRBV28 to TRBJ2-5; D perhaps matches TRBD2 (5 bases). Between the trimmed V and J ends, which lost 1 base and 8 bases, there was a span of 14 bases. CDR1 and CDR2 from the germline V gene are MDHEN and SYDVKM. The CDR3 covers 14 residues. DNA of the CDR3: TGTGCCAGCAGTTTATTACGGGGATCTGGTACCCAGTACTTC. This translates into CASSLLRGSGTQYF.

This clonotype was detected many times. CDR3 sequence (DNA): TGTGCCAGCAGTTTCCGAAGGGGCCAGGAGACCCAGTACTTC. This codes for CASSFRRGQETQYF. The chain links TRBV27 to TRBJ2-5, with D maybe TRBD1 (5 bases). Trimming stripped 3 bases from V and 5 bases from J, with 13 bases between. CDR1 MNHEY and CDR2 SMNVEV come from the germline V gene (reference sequence). The CDR3 runs to 14 residues.

This clonotype was detected many times. The CDR3 DNA reads TGTGCCAGCAACTATCCCGAGGACAGATTTCTAGCCAAAAACATTCAGTACTTC. Amino acids: CASNYPEDRFLAKNIQYF. V gene TRBV2 combines with J gene TRBJ2-4; D may be TRBD1 (6 bases). Trimming took off 7 bases at V and 0 bases at J, with 22 bases between the two ends. The CDR3 loop spans 18 amino acids. Per germline, CDR1 SNHLY and CDR2 FYNNEI.

Ten or more counts support this clonotype. V usage is TRBV6-1 and J usage is TRBJ2-7; TRBD2 might be the D (6 bases). The germline V and J ends were trimmed by 8 bases and 4 bases, with 15 bases remaining between them. CDR3 size: 13 residues. Looked up from germline, CDR1 is MNHNS and CDR2 is SASEGT. CDR3: CASSREVMYEQYF. The CDR3 region has the DNA TGTGCCAGCTCCAGGGAGGTAATGTACGAGCAGTACTTC.

The sample holds many counts of this clonotype. This sequence joins TRBV6-5 and TRBJ2-1; D gene uncertain. Germline loops: CDR1 MNHEY, CDR2 SVGAGI. Trimming left V 2 bases short and J 0 bases short, with 8 bases between. This CDR3 has 15 amino acids. The CDR3, as DNA: TGTGCCAGCAGTTACCAAGCGAGCTCCTACAATGAGCAGTTCTTC. This encodes CASSYQASSYNEQFF.

This clonotype occurred a few times. The V and J genes are TRBV5-5 and TRBJ1-1; D might be TRBD1 (5 bases). CDR1 and CDR2 from the germline V gene are SGHKS and YYEKEE (reference sequence). V shed 0 bases and J shed 11 bases, with 14 bases lying between them. This CDR3 spans 13 amino acids. The DNA of the CDR3 is TGTGCCAGCAGCTTGGATTGGGGCCAAGGGGCTTTCTTT. Its protein product is CASSLDWGQGAFF.

This clonotype came up many times. The chain links TRBV27 to TRBJ2-7; D might be TRBD1 or TRBD2, each matching 5 bases. Trimming took off 6 bases at V and 3 bases at J, with 15 bases between the two ends. This CDR3 has 14 amino acids. CDR1 is MNHEY and CDR2 is SMNVEV in the germline V gene (reference sequence). Written as DNA, the CDR3 is TGTGCCAGCAGAGCCATGGGACGGCACTACGAGCAGTACTTC. Its translation is CASRAMGRHYEQYF.

CDR3 sequence reads: CASSFGDGTYEQYF. The CDR3 coding sequence is TGCGCCAGCAGCTTTGGTGACGGAACCTACGAGCAGTACTTC. The chain recombines TRBV5-1 with TRBJ2-7; D gene ambiguous. The length of the CDR3 is 14 residues. The germline V gene has CDR1 SGHRS and CDR2 YFSETQ. V lost 2 bases and J lost 2, with 11 bases in between. The variable domain in full, with the rest retrieved from reference TRBV5-1 and TRBJ2-7, is KAGVTQTPRYLIKTRGQQVTLSCSPISGHRSVSWYQQTPGQGLQFLFEYFSETQRNKGNFPGRFSGRQFSNSRSEMNVSTLELGDSALYLCASSFGDGTYEQYFGPGTRLTVT.

In this sample, this clonotype turned up many times. J is TRBJ2-1 and V is TRBV7-2; 14 bases are a match to TRBD2. The CDR3 is 16 residues long. Germline lookup yields CDR1 SGHTA and CDR2 FQGNSA. With V trimmed by 1 base and J by 9 bases, 5 bases remained unmatched. The CDR3 protein is CASSLGLAGGSGEQFF. Written as DNA, the CDR3 is TGTGCCAGCAGCTTAGGACTAGCGGGAGGGTCAGGTGAGCAGTTCTTC. Full variable domain (rest looked up from reference TRBV7-2 and TRBJ2-1): GAGVSQSPSNKVTEKGKDVELRCDPISGHTALYWYRQSLGQGLEFLIYFQGNSAPDKSGLPSDRFSAERTGGSVSTLTIQRTQQEDSAVYLCASSLGLAGGSGEQFFGPGTRLTVL.

This clonotype was seen more than once but under ten times. The genes are TRBV28 and TRBJ1-5; D remains ambiguous. Trimming took off 5 bases at V and 6 bases at J, with 17 bases between the two ends. Per the germline V gene, CDR1 is MDHEN and CDR2 is SYDVKM. The CDR3 covers 15 residues. CDR3 residues: CASSPHGWESQPQHF. The DNA for the CDR3 is TGTGCCAGCAGTCCCCACGGGTGGGAGAGTCAGCCCCAGCATTTT. Combining the CDR3 with reference TRBV28 and TRBJ1-5 gives the whole variable domain DVKVTQSSRYLVKRTGEKVFLECVQDMDHENMFWYRQDPGLGLRLIYFSYDVKMKEKGDIPEGYSVSREKKERFSLILESASTNQTSMYLCASSPHGWESQPQHFGDGTRLSIL.

The chain employs TRBV19 and TRBJ2-3; a possible D gene is TRBD2 (5 bases). Germline V lookup: CDR1 LNHDA, CDR2 SQIVND (reference sequence). This CDR3 has 16 residues. Between the trimmed V and J ends, which lost 1 base and 2 bases, there was a span of 13 bases. CDR3 coding DNA: TGTGCCAGTAGTATAGGGGGAGTAGTATCCACAGATACGCAGTATTTT. Translating it yields CASSIGGVVSTDTQYF.

In its sample, this clonotype was seen many times. The V and J genes are TRBV12-3 or TRBV12-4 and TRBJ2-5; 7 bases fit TRBD2. V lost 6 bases to trimming and J lost 4 bases; unmatched junction nucleotides: 2. The length of the CDR3 is 12 residues. CDR3 in amino acids: CASRPGGETQYF. DNA of the CDR3: TGTGCCAGCAGGCCGGGAGGAGAGACCCAGTACTTC.

The chain carries TRBV20-1 and TRBJ1-4, with TRBD1 matching over 12 bases. CDR1 is DFQATT, CDR2 SNEGSKA, per germline (reference sequence). This CDR3 contains 15 residues. After removal of 3 bases from V and 3 bases from J, the junction contained 2 bases not matched to a gene. As DNA, the CDR3 is TGCAGTGCTAGGGGACAGGGGGCCTCTAATGAAAAACTGTTTTTT. Protein product: CSARGQGASNEKLFF.

This clonotype was detected many times. This chain joins TRBV2 and TRBJ2-3; D not certain. Looked up from germline, CDR1 is SNHLY and CDR2 is FYNNEI. V was cut by 6 bases and J by 2 bases, with 15 bases left in between. CDR3 length: 15 residues. The CDR3 is CASRKDPTFTDTQYF. CDR3 in DNA: TGTGCCAGCAGGAAAGACCCTACATTCACAGATACGCAGTATTTT.

This clonotype was detected ten times or more. This chain joins TRBV28 and TRBJ2-1; TRBD2 matches 13 bases. V shed 4 bases, J shed 9 bases, and the junction held 6 bases outside the gene matches. The CDR3 is made up of 15 amino acids. Germline CDR1 is MDHEN and CDR2 is SYDVKM. DNA of the CDR3: TGTGCCAGCAGTTCGGGACTAGCGGGAATAAGTGAGCAGTTCTTC. Its protein product is CASSSGLAGISEQFF.